The rows below give T cell receptor beta chains drawn from one sample of a study of OX40 agonist ivuxolimab in advanced cancers. Repertoires were generated with immunoSEQ multiplex PCR, while TCRdb's copy carries only in-frame clones and drops some. This table holds about 83,000 clones, over 75% found once. Sequencing was performed on CD4+ or CD8+ T cells sorted from blood, taken in a trial of the OX40 agonist ivuxolimab. These receptors were obtained from an adult with an advanced solid tumor such as melanoma, head and neck, liver or kidney cancer. The CDR3 runs from the conserved cysteine through the conserved F or W. Each record gives: V gene, J gene, CDR3 protein.

V gene: TRBV20-1
J gene: TRBJ2-5
CDR3 protein: CSVAPGETQYF

V gene: TRBV9
J gene: TRBJ2-7
CDR3 protein: CASSVGTASAYEQYF

V gene: TRBV15
J gene: TRBJ2-3
CDR3 protein: CATSRKDEVGAGGTDTQYF

V gene: TRBV5-1
J gene: TRBJ2-1
CDR3 protein: CASSLRTGGDSYNEQFF

V gene: TRBV7-9
J gene: TRBJ2-7
CDR3 protein: CASSSDRGSYEQYF

V gene: TRBV7-2
J gene: TRBJ2-6
CDR3 protein: CASSLGGSSGANVLTF

V gene: TRBV2
J gene: TRBJ1-4
CDR3 protein: CASWRNNEKLFF

V gene: TRBV29-1
J gene: TRBJ1-1
CDR3 protein: CSASLRSTEAFF

V gene: TRBV6-6
J gene: TRBJ2-7
CDR3 protein: CASRTGTGGLGEQYF

V gene: TRBV10-1
J gene: TRBJ2-7
CDR3 protein: CASSPGAGGEEQYF

V gene: TRBV5-4
J gene: TRBJ1-4
CDR3 protein: CASSRDGATNEKLFF

V gene: TRBV27
J gene: TRBJ1-2
CDR3 protein: CASSFRGNYGYTF

V gene: TRBV2
J gene: TRBJ2-7
CDR3 protein: CASSEMSVEEQYF

V gene: TRBV4-2
J gene: TRBJ2-7
CDR3 protein: CASSQANSGYEQYF

V gene: TRBV7-9
J gene: TRBJ2-5
CDR3 protein: CASSLVWTGDQETQYF

V gene: TRBV21-1
J gene: TRBJ1-1
CDR3 protein: CARQTGQRRNTEAFF

V gene: TRBV7-8
J gene: TRBJ2-1
CDR3 protein: CASSPGSGPIDNEQFF

V gene: TRBV19
J gene: TRBJ1-5
CDR3 protein: CASSIDRGRQPQHF